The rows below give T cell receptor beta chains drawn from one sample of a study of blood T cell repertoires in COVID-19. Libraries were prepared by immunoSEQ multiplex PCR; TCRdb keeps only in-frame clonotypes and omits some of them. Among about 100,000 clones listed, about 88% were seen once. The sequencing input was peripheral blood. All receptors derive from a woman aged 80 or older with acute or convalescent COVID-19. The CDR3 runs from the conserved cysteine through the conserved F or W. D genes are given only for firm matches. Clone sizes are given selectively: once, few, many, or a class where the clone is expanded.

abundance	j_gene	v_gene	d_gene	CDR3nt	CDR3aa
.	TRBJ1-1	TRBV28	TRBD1	TGTGCCAGCAGGCCGACAGGGGTTGATGAAGCTTTCTTT	CASRPTGVDEAFF
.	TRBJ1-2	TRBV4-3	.	TGCGCCAGCAGCCAAGTGACAGCCTATGGCTACACCTTC	CASSQVTAYGYTF
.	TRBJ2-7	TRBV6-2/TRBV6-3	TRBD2	TGTGCCAGCAGTCCACCCACGCATAGCGGGAGGGCCCTTAACGAGCAGTACTTC	CASSPPTHSGRALNEQYF
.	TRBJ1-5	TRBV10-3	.	TGTGCCATCAGTGAGTCGAAGGGGCAGCCCCAGCATTTT	CAISESKGQPQHF
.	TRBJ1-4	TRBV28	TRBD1	TGTGCCACCAGACAGGGCAATGAAAAACTGTTTTTT	CATRQGNEKLFF
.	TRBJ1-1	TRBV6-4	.	TGTGCCAGCAGTGCGCAGGAGAACACTGAAGCTTTCTTT	CASSAQENTEAFF
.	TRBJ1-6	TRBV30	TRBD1	TGTGCCTGGAGTGCCAACATGGGACAGAATAATTCACCCCTCCACTTT	CAWSANMGQNNSPLHF
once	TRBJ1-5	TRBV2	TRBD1	TGTGCCAGCAGCGGACAGGCCCTCGGGCCCCAGCATTTT	CASSGQALGPQHF
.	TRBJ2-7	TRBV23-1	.	TGCGCCAGCAGTCAATCGGGCCTCTCCTACGAGCAGTACTTC	CASSQSGLSYEQYF
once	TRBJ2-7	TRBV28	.	TGTGCCAGCAGTTTCCCCCTCAGGGGCCGGAGCTCCTACGAGCAGTACTTC	CASSFPLRGRSSYEQYF
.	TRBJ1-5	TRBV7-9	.	TGTGCCAGCAGCTCAGCGGGAGGCAATCAGCCCCAGCATTTT	CASSSAGGNQPQHF
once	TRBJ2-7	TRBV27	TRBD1	TGTGCCAGCAGCCCGAGTAACGGTGACAGGGACTACGAGCAGTACTTC	CASSPSNGDRDYEQYF
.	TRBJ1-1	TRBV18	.	TGTGCCAGCTCACCACCGGACACTATGAACACTGAAGCTTTCTTT	CASSPPDTMNTEAFF
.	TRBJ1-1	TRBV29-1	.	TGCAGCGTTTCCGTCGACATTATCACTGAAGCTTTCTTT	CSVSVDIITEAFF
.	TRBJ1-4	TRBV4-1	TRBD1	TGCGCCAGCAGCCAAGATGGGGCGGGGACAGGAAAACTGTTTTTT	CASSQDGAGTGKLFF
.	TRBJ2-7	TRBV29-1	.	TGCAGCGTTGAGTATTCAGGGCAAGGGGAGCAGTACTTC	CSVEYSGQGEQYF
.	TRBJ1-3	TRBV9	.	TGTGCCAGCAGCGCCCGCCTCGGGGCTGGAAACACCATATATTTT	CASSARLGAGNTIYF
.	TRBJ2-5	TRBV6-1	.	TGTGCCAGCAGTGAGGGGCCGAACCAAGAGACCCAGTACTTC	CASSEGPNQETQYF
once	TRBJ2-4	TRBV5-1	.	TGCGCCAGCAGCTTGGGTCTAGCCAAAAACATTCAGTACTTC	CASSLGLAKNIQYF
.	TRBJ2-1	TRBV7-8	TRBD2	TGTGCCAGCAGCTTAAGTAGCGGGAGATATGAGCAGTTCTTC	CASSLSSGRYEQFF
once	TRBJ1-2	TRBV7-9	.	TGTGCCGGCACCGGGACACCTAACTATGGCTACACCTTC	CAGTGTPNYGYTF
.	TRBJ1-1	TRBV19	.	TGTGCCAGTAGTCCAGAGACTAGGGCTGAAGCTTTCTTT	CASSPETRAEAFF
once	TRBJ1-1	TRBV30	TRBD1	TGTGCCTGTCCCGGGACAGAGAACACTGAAGCTTTCTTT	CACPGTENTEAFF
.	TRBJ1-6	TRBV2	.	TGTGCCAGCTACAGTACAGGGTCACCCCTCCACTTT	CASYSTGSPLHF
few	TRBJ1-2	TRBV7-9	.	TGTGCCAGCAGCTTAAACGATCATAGCTATGGCTACACCTTC	CASSLNDHSYGYTF
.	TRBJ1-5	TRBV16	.	TGTGCCAGCAGCCAATCCGGTCAGGGTAACCAGCCCCAGCATTTT	CASSQSGQGNQPQHF
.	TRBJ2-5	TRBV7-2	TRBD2	TGTGCCAGCAGCTTCGGGGGGGAGACGGAGACCCAGTACTTC	CASSFGGETETQYF
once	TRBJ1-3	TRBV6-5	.	TGTGCCAGCAGTCGGGACTTCAACACCATATATTTT	CASSRDFNTIYF
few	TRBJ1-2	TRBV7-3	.	TGTGCCAGCAGCTTAACGGTTCGGGGAGGAGGAGGCTACACCTTC	CASSLTVRGGGGYTF
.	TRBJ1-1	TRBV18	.	TGTGCCAGCTCCCTGAGAATCACTGAAGCTTTCTTT	CASSLRITEAFF
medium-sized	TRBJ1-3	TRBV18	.	TGTGCCAGCTCGGACGGACAGCCGAGCTCTGGAAACACCATATATTTT	CASSDGQPSSGNTIYF
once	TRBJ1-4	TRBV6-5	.	TGTGCCAGCAGTTACATCAGGACTCATGAAAAACTGTTTTTT	CASSYIRTHEKLFF
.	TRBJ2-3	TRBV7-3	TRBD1	TGTGCCAGCAGCGAGAACAGGGGTAGCACAGATACGCAGTATTTT	CASSENRGSTDTQYF
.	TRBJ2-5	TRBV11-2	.	TGTGCCAGCAGCCGGAGCCGAAATCAAGAGACCCAGTACTTC	CASSRSRNQETQYF
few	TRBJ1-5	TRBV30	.	TGTGCCTTGGACATCGGTTTGGATCAGCCCCAGCATTTT	CALDIGLDQPQHF
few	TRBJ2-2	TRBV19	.	TGTGCCAGTACAGGGCAGGGTAACACCGGGGAGCTGTTTTTT	CASTGQGNTGELFF
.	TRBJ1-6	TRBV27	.	TGTGCCAGCAGTTCGACAGCCATGAGCTCCTATAATTCACCCCTCCACTTT	CASSSTAMSSYNSPLHF
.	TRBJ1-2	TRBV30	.	TGTGCCTGGATGTTCCCATCAAACTATGGCTACACCTTC	CAWMFPSNYGYTF
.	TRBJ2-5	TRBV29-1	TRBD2	TGCAGCGTTGTAGCGGGCTCTCAAGAGACCCAGTACTTC	CSVVAGSQETQYF
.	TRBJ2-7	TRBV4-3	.	TGCGCCAGCAGCCAGATCGTCAGGGACGAGCAGTACTTC	CASSQIVRDEQYF
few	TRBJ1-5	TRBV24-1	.	TGTGCCACCAGTGCAGGGAATCAGCCCCAGCATTTT	CATSAGNQPQHF